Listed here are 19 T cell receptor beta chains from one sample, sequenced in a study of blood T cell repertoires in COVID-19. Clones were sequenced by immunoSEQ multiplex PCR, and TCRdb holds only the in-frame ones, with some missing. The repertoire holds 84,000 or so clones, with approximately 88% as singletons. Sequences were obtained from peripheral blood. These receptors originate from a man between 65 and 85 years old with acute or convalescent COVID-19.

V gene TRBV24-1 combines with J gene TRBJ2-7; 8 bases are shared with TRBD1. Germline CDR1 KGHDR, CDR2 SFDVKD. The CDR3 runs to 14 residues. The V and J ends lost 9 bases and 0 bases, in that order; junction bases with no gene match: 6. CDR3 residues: CATVRDRGSYEQYF. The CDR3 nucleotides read TGTGCCACCGTCCGTGACAGGGGCTCCTACGAGCAGTACTTC.

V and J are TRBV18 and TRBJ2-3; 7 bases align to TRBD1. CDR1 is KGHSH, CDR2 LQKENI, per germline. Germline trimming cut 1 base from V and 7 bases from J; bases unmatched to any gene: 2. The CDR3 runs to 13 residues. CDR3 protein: CASSPQGAHTQYF. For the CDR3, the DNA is TGTGCCAGCTCACCACAGGGGGCACATACGCAGTATTTT.

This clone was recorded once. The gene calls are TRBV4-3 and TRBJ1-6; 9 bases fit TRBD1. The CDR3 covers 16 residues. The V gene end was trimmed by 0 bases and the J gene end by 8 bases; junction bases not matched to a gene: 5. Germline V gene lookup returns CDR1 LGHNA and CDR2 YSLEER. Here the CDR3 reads CASSQDPGQGYSPLHF. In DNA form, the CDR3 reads TGCGCCAGCAGCCAAGACCCTGGACAGGGGTATTCACCCCTCCACTTT.

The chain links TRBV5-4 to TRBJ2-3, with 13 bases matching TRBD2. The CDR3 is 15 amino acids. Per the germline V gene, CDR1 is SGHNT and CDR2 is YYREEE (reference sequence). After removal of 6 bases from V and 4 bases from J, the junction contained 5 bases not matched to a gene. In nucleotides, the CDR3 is TGTGCCAGCACCCGGACTAGCGGGAGCGCAGATACGCAGTATTTT. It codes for CASTRTSGSADTQYF.

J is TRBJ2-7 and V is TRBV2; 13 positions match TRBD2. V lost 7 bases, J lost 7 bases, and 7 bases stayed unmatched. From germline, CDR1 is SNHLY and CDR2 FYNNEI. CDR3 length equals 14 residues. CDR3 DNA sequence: TGTGCCAGCACGAGGACTAGCGGGGGAGGTGAGCAGTACTTC. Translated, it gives CASTRTSGGGEQYF.

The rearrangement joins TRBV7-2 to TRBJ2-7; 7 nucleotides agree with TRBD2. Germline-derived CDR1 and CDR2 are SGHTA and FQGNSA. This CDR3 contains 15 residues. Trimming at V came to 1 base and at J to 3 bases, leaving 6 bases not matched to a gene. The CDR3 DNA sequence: TGTGCCAGCAGCTTAGTTTTTGGGGAGGGCTACGAGCAGTACTTC. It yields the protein CASSLVFGEGYEQYF.

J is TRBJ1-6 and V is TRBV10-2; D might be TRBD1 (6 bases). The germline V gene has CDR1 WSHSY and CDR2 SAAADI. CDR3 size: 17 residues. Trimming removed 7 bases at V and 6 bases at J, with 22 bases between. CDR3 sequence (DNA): TGCGCCAGCAAGACAGGACCAGAACTTACATCTAATTCACCCCTCCACTTT. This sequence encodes CASKTGPELTSNSPLHF.

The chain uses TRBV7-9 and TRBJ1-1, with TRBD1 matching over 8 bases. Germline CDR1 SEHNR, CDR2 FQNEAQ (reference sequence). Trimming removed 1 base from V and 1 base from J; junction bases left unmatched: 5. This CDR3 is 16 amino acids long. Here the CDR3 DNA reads TGTGCCAGCAGCTTAGAACAGGGGGTAGGGAACACTGAAGCTTTCTTT. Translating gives CASSLEQGVGNTEAFF.

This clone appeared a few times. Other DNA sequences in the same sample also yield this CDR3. As DNA, the CDR3 is TGTGCCATCAGTGAGGGGACAGGGTACTATGAGCAGTACTTC. It yields the protein CAISEGTGYYEQYF. The chain has TRBV10-3 and TRBJ2-7, with 9 bases fitting TRBD1. CDR1 and CDR2 (germline): ENHRY, SYGVKD. The CDR3 totals 14 residues. V shed 2 bases and J 7 bases; nucleotides not matched to a gene: 6.

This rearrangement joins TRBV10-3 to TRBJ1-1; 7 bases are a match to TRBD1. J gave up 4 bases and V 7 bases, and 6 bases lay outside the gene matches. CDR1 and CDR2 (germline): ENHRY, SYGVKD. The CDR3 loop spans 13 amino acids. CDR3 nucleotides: TGTGCCATCAACCTTGACAGGGCCACTGAAGCTTTCTTT. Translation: CAINLDRATEAFF.

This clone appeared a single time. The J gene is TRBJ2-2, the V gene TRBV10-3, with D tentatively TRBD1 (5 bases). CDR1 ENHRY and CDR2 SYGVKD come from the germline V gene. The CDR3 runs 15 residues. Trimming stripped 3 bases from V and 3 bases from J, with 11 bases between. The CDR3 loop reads CAISDTPRDTGELFF. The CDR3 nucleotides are TGTGCCATCAGTGATACGCCCAGGGACACCGGGGAGCTGTTTTTT.

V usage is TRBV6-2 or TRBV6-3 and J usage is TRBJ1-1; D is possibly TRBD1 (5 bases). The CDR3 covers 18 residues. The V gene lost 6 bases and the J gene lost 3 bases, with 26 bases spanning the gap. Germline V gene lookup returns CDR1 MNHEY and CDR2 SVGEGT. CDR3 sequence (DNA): TGTGCCAGCAGCCCAGAGAGGCGGTGGGCGGGGGTTTACACTGAAGCTTTCTTT. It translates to CASSPERRWAGVYTEAFF.

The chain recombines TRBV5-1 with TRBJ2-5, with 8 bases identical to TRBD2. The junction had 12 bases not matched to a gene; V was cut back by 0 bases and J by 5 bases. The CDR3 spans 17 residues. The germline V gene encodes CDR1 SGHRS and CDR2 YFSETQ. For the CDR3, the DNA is TGCGCCAGCAGCTTGGATGGGACTAGTGGCGGTAGGGAGACCCAGTACTTC. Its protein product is CASSLDGTSGGRETQYF.

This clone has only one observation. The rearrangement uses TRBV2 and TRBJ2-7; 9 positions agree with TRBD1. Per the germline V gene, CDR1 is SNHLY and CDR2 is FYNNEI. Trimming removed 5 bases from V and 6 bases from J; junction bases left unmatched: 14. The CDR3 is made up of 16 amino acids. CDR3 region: CASSLNFRTGAREQYF. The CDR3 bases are TGTGCCAGCAGTTTGAACTTTCGGACAGGGGCTCGCGAGCAGTACTTC.

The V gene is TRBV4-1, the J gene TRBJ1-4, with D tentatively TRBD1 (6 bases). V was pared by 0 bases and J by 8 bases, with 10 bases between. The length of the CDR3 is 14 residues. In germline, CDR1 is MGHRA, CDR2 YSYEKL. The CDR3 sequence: CASSQEPRGEKLFF. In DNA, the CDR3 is TGCGCCAGCAGCCAAGAACCCAGGGGAGAAAAACTGTTTTTT.

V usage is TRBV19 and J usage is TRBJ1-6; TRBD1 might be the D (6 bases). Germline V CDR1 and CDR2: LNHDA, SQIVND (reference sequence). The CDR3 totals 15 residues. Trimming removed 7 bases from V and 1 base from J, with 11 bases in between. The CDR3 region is CASTGDRSYNSPLHF. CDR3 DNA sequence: TGTGCCAGTACAGGGGATCGGTCCTATAATTCACCCCTCCACTTT.

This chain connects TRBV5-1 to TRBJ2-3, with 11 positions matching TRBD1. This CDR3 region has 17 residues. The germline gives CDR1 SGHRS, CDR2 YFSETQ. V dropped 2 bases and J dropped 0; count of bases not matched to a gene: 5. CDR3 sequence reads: CASSLAGTGGSTDTQYF. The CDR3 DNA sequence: TGCGCCAGCAGCTTAGCCGGGACAGGGGGAAGCACAGATACGCAGTATTTT.

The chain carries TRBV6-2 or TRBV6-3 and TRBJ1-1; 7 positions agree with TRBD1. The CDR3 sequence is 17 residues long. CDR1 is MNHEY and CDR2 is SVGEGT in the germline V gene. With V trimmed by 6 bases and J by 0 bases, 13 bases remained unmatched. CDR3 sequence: CASSHRDRLFMNTEAFF. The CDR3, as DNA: TGTGCCAGCAGCCACCGGGACAGACTATTTATGAACACTGAAGCTTTCTTT.

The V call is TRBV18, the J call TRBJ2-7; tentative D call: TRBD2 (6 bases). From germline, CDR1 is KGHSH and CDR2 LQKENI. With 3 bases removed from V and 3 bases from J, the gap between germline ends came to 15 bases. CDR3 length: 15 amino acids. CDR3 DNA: TGTGCCAGCTCACCCCGCGGAAAGGAGGGCTACGAGCAGTACTTC. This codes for CASSPRGKEGYEQYF.